This TCR beta chain was captured by sequencing in a study of OX40 agonist ivuxolimab in advanced cancers. Overall study: Every 2 weeks, patients got intravenous ivuxolimab at one of six dose levels (0.01-10 mg/kg).

TCRdb's table, derived via immunoSEQ multiplex PCR, lists solely in-frame clones and lacks some. The sample yields roughly 50,000 clones, approximately 91% seen once. Study-wide results and caveats: More expanded clones were found, on average, in CD8+ than in CD4+ T cells. Circulating CD4+ and CD8+ T cells showed clonal expansion by week 6 at 0.1 to 3.0 mg/kg.

Comment on this clone: The target antigen is unknown.

V was trimmed by 6 bases and J by 4 bases, leaving 10 bases between them. Germline CDR1 is MNHNS and CDR2 is SASEGT. There are 14 residues in the CDR3. The chain couples TRBV6-1 to TRBJ1-6; no firm D call. The sequence came from an adult with an advanced solid tumor such as melanoma, head and neck, liver or kidney cancer. The specimen comprised CD4+ or CD8+ T cells sorted from blood, sampled in a trial of the OX40 agonist ivuxolimab. CDR3 residues: CASSTALYNSPLHF. CDR3 in DNA: TGTGCCAGCAGCACAGCACTATATAATTCACCCCTCCACTTT.